This T cell receptor beta chain was observed in a study of cytomegalovirus exposure and HLA in healthy donors. General study results and limits: Altogether, 160 or so TCR beta chains were recorded as cytomegalovirus-associated. CMV antigen specificity was confirmed in vitro for a few CMV-associated chains.

From germline, CDR1 is SGHRS and CDR2 YFSETQ. Trimming cost V 0 bases and J 5 bases, with 11 bases left between them. The CDR3 runs 14 residues. Produced via immunoSEQ multiplex PCR; TCRdb's table is partial and in-frame only. The repertoire includes over 200,000 clones, over 65% of them detected once, and around 5.6% sits in the top ten. Note on this clone: The antigen remains unidentified. Additional DNA sequences in this sample encode the identical CDR3.

The rearrangement uses TRBV5-1 and TRBJ1-2, with D maybe TRBD1 (6 bases). The sequenced material came from PBMCs. The TCR was taken from a woman between 18 and 30 years old in good health and CMV-seronegative. The CDR3 DNA reads as TGCGCCAGCAGCTTGGATGGCAGGGGATATGGCTACACCTTC. Protein product: CASSLDGRGYGYTF.